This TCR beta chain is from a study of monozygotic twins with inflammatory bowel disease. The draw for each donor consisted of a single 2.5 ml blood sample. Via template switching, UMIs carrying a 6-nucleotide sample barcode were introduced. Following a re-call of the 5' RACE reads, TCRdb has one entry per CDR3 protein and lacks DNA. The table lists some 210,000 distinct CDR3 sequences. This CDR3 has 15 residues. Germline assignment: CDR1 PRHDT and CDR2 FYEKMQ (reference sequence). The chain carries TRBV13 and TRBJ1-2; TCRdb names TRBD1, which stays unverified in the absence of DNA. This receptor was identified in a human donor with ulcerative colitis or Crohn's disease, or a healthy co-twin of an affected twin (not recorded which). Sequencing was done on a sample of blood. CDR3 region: CASSKGHDANYGYTF.